Listed here are 16 T cell receptor beta chains from one sample, sequenced in a study of siplizumab effects on memory and regulatory T cells. Produced via immunoSEQ multiplex PCR; TCRdb's table is partial and in-frame only. The table shows roughly 92,000 clones, with around 94% occurring only once. Sequenced input: non-Treg CD4+ T cells sorted from blood. These receptors were collected from a human donor in good health.

This clone was detected many times. V and J are TRBV29-1 and TRBJ1-2, with a tentative D call TRBD1 (5 bases). Trimming removed 6 bases from V and 4 bases from J, with 12 bases in between. The CDR3 totals 12 residues. Germline CDR1 SQVTM, CDR2 ANQGSEA. Written as DNA, the CDR3 is TGCAGCGTCCTCGGACACCTCTATGGCTACACCTTC. Its protein is CSVLGHLYGYTF.

V usage is TRBV11-2 and J usage is TRBJ1-2; a weak D match, TRBD1 (6 bases). CDR3 length: 16 residues. Germline V lookup: CDR1 SGHAT, CDR2 FQNNGV. V was cut by 5 bases and J by 1 base, with 17 bases left in between. For the CDR3, the DNA is TGTGCCAGCAGCCCAGGGCCGGGACACCTTAACTATGGCTACACCTTC. It encodes CASSPGPGHLNYGYTF.

The rearrangement joins TRBV19 to TRBJ1-4, with D possibly being TRBD1 (5 bases). CDR3 size: 13 residues. Between the trimmed V and J ends, which lost 6 bases and 4 bases, there was a span of 9 bases. Germline CDR1 LNHDA, CDR2 SQIVND (reference sequence). The CDR3 here is CASRTDSNEKLFF. CDR3 DNA sequence: TGTGCCAGTAGAACTGACAGTAATGAAAAACTGTTTTTT.

The chain joins TRBV27 to TRBJ2-7; 7 bases map to TRBD1. The CDR3 spans 11 residues. The germline V gene encodes CDR1 MNHEY and CDR2 SMNVEV (reference sequence). Trimming at V came to 4 bases and at J to 6 bases, leaving 0 bases not matched to a gene. CDR3 protein: CASSSGGEQYF. In DNA, the CDR3 is TGTGCCAGCAGTTCAGGGGGCGAGCAGTACTTC.

This chain joins TRBV29-1 and TRBJ1-2, with TRBD1 matching 10 bases. Per germline, CDR1 SQVTM and CDR2 ANQGSEA. The CDR3 covers 13 residues. V gave up 7 bases and J gave up 8 bases; unmatched junction bases: 10. In DNA form, the CDR3 reads TGCAGCGCCCAGGGCGGGACAGGGGACGGCTACACCTTC. Protein sequence: CSAQGGTGDGYTF.

This clone is a singleton in its sample. This chain links TRBV6-5 with TRBJ2-5; no reliable D call. Germline CDR1 reads MNHEY; CDR2 reads SVGAGI. Trimming shortened V by 7 bases and J by 5 bases, and 20 bases separated the two germline ends. This CDR3 has 15 amino acids. The CDR3 region has the DNA TGTGCCAGCACCCAGATGAGAAACGGCGGTGAGACCCAGTACTTC. Protein sequence: CASTQMRNGGETQYF.

This rearrangement joins TRBV6-5 to TRBJ2-7, with 9 bases identical to TRBD1. CDR1 is MNHEY and CDR2 is SVGAGI in the germline V gene. The CDR3 covers 15 residues. With V trimmed by 5 bases and J by 0 bases, 5 bases remained unmatched. CDR3 sequence: CASSRDRGDSYEQYF. The CDR3 region has the DNA TGTGCCAGCAGTCGCGACAGGGGGGACTCCTACGAGCAGTACTTC.

This clone was observed a single time. The chain carries TRBV11-3 and TRBJ2-1, with D tentatively TRBD2 (5 bases). V was shortened by 6 bases and J by 12 bases, with 18 bases between the two germline ends. This CDR3 region has 13 residues. The germline CDR1 and CDR2 sequences are SGHNT and YENEEA. CDR3 in DNA: TGTGCCAGCAGTGACGGGGAGCGCAGTAGGCAGTTCTTC. Amino acids: CASSDGERSRQFF.

The CDR3 DNA is TGTGCCATCAGTGACTTCCGGGGGCCCACAGATACGCAGTATTTT. Protein: CAISDFRGPTDTQYF. This rearrangement joins TRBV10-3 to TRBJ2-3, with D perhaps being TRBD1 or TRBD2 (6 bases each). The CDR3 is 15 residues long. Per the germline V gene, CDR1 is ENHRY and CDR2 is SYGVKD. The V gene lost 3 bases and the J gene lost 2 bases, with 12 bases spanning the gap.

This clone was picked up one time. The V call is TRBV19, the J call TRBJ1-2; maybe TRBD1 (6 bases). The CDR3 is 16 residues long. Germline V gene lookup returns CDR1 LNHDA and CDR2 SQIVND (reference sequence). V gave up 1 base and J gave up 4 bases, with 16 bases separating them. CDR3 sequence (DNA): TGTGCCAGTAGTATAGGTGGGGGCGTGATTTTCTATGGCTACACCTTC. It codes for CASSIGGGVIFYGYTF.

V is TRBV7-9 and J is TRBJ1-1, with 9 bases lining up with TRBD1. Looked up from germline, CDR1 is SEHNR and CDR2 is FQNEAQ (reference sequence). V shed 5 bases, J shed 4 bases, and the junction held 2 bases outside the gene matches. The CDR3 is 13 amino acids. The CDR3 protein is CASSRTGVTEAFF. In DNA, the CDR3 is TGTGCCAGCAGCCGGACAGGGGTCACTGAAGCTTTCTTT.

J is TRBJ1-4 and V is TRBV19; maybe TRBD1 (5 bases). CDR3 length: 14 amino acids. From germline, CDR1 is LNHDA and CDR2 SQIVND (reference sequence). V was clipped by 7 bases and J by 1 base, with 10 bases between them. DNA of the CDR3: TGTGCCAGTACCGCAGGGTTAACTAATGAAAAACTGTTTTTT. Its protein is CASTAGLTNEKLFF.

The J gene is TRBJ1-5, the V gene TRBV13; D not certain. Germline CDR1 and CDR2: PRHDT and FYEKMQ (reference sequence). The CDR3 runs 13 residues. V lost 4 bases and J lost 4, with 8 bases in between. For the CDR3, the DNA is TGTGCCAGCAGCTCAGACCGGAATCAGCCCCAGCATTTT. Its translation is CASSSDRNQPQHF.

The table lists this clone with a count of one. The DNA for the CDR3 is TGTGCCAGCAGCGAGCAAGCGGGAGGGCCGGTTTTGGGCACAGATACGCAGTATTTT. Amino acid sequence: CASSEQAGGPVLGTDTQYF. The chain is built from TRBV9 and TRBJ2-3; TRBD2 aligns across 10 bases. CDR3 size: 19 residues. After removal of 3 bases from V and 1 base from J, the junction contained 14 bases not matched to a gene. Per germline, CDR1 SGDLS and CDR2 YYNGEE.

J is TRBJ2-4 and V is TRBV30; TRBD2 agrees at 9 bases. Germline V gene lookup returns CDR1 GTSNPN and CDR2 SVGIG (reference sequence). The CDR3 has 13 residues. V shed 2 bases, J shed 9 bases, and the junction held 5 bases outside the gene matches. The CDR3 here is CAWSRTSEAIQYF. The CDR3 region has the DNA TGTGCCTGGAGTCGGACTAGCGAAGCCATTCAGTACTTC. The whole variable domain, remainder taken from reference TRBV30 and TRBJ2-4, is SQTIHQWPATLVQPVGSPLSLECTVEGTSNPNLYWYRQAAGRGLQLLFYSVGIGQISSEVPQNLSASRPQDRQFILSSKKLLLSDSGFYLCAWSRTSEAIQYFGAGTRLSVL.

The chain is built from TRBV6-5 and TRBJ2-7; no definite D call. Germline CDR1 reads MNHEY; CDR2 reads SVGAGI. V lost 2 bases, J lost 4 bases, and 12 bases lay in between. The length of the CDR3 is 14 residues. CDR3 nucleotides: TGTGCCAGCAGTTACGCTCTGTTCGAATACGAGCAGTACTTC. Translated: CASSYALFEYEQYF.